This T cell receptor beta chain was observed in a study of graft-versus-host responses after intestinal transplantation. With V trimmed by 3 bases and J by 6 bases, 1 base remained unmatched. The CDR3 loop spans 13 amino acids. The germline CDR1 and CDR2 sequences are MNHEY and SMNVEV (reference sequence). The repertoire was sequenced with immunoSEQ multiplex PCR; TCRdb's copy has only in-frame clones and lacks some. The table has fewer than 120,000 clones, around 95% seen once. Comments on this clone: What it recognizes is unknown.

The chain employs TRBV27 and TRBJ1-5; 8 bases are shared with TRBD1. The source of this sequence is a human donor who received an intestinal transplant. The sequencing used unstimulated CD8+ T cells sorted from spleen or lymph node cells, collected before intestinal transplant. The CDR3 DNA follows: TGTGCCAGCAGTTTTGGGACAGGTCAGCCCCAGCATTTT. Translated: CASSFGTGQPQHF.